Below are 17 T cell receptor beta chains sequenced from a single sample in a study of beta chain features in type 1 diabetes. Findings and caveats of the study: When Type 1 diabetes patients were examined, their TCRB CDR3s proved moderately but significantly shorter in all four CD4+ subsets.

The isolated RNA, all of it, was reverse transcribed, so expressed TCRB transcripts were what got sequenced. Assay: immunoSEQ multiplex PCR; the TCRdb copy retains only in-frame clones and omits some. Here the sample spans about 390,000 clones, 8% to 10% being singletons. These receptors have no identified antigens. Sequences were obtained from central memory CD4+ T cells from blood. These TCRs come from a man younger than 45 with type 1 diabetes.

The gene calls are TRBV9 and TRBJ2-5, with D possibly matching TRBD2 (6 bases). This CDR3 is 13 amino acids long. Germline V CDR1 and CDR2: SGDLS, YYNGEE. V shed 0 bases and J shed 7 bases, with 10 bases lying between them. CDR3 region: CASSVAGGGTQYF. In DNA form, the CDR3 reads TGTGCCAGCAGCGTAGCCGGGGGAGGGACCCAGTACTTC.

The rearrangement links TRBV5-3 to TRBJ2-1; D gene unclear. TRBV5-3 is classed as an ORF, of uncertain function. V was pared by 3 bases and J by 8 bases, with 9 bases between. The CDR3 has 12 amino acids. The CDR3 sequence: CARSYEWDEQFF. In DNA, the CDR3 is TGTGCCAGAAGCTACGAATGGGATGAGCAGTTCTTC.

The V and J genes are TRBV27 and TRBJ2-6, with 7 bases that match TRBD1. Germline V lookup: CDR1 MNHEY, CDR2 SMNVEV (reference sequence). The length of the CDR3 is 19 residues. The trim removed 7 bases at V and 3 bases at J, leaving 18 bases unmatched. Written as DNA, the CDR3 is TGTGCCAGCACTCGGGCCCCTCCGGCAGGGGGTTTTGGGGCCAACGTCCTGACTTTC. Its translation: CASTRAPPAGGFGANVLTF.

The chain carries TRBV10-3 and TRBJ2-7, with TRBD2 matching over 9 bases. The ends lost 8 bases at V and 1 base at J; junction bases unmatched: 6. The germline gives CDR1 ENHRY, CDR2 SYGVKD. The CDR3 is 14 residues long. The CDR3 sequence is CAIGGGRDSYEQYF. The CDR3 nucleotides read TGTGCCATCGGGGGCGGGAGGGATTCCTACGAGCAGTACTTC.

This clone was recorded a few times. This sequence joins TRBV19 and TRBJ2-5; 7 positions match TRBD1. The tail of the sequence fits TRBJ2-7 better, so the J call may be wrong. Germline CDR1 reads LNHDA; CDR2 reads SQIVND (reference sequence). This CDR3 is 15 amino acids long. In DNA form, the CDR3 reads TGTGCCAGTAGCCCCAAGACAGGGTACTCCTACGAGCAGTACTTC. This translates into CASSPKTGYSYEQYF.

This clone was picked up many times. CDR3 nucleotides: TGTGCCAGCAGTCGATCTGGGAATACGCAGTATTTT. Its translation is CASSRSGNTQYF. The chain joins TRBV28 to TRBJ2-3; D unresolved. Germline assignment: CDR1 MDHEN and CDR2 SYDVKM. Trimming took 5 bases from V and 7 from J, leaving 10 bases between them. The CDR3 spans 12 residues.

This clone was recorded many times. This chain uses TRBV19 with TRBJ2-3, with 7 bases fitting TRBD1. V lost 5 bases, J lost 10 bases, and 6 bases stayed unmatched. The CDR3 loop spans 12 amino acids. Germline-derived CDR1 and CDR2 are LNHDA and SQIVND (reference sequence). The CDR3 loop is CASSATGAAQYF. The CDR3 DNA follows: TGTGCCAGTAGTGCAACAGGGGCCGCGCAGTATTTT.

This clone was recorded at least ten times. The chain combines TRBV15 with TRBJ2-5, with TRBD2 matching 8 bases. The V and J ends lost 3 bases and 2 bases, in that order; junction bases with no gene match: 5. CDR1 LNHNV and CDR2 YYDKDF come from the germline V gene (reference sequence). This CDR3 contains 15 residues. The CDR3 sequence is CATSSPGGPQETQYF. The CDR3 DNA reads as TGTGCCACCAGCAGTCCGGGGGGGCCTCAAGAGACCCAGTACTTC.

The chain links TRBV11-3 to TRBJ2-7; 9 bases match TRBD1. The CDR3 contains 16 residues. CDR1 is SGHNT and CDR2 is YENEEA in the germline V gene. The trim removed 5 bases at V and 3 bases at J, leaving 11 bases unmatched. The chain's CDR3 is CASSKPWTGAVYEQYF. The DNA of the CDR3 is TGTGCCAGCAGCAAACCCTGGACAGGGGCAGTCTACGAGCAGTACTTC.

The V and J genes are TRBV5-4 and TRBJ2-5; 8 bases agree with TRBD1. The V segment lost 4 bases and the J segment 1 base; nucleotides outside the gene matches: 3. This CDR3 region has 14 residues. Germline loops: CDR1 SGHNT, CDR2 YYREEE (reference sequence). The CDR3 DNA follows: TGTGCCAGCAGCCCAGGACAGGGCCAAGAGACCCAGTACTTC. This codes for CASSPGQGQETQYF.

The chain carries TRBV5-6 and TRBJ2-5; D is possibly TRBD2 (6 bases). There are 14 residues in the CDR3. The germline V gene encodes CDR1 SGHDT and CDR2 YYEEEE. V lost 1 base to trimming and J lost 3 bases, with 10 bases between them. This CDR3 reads CASSLSRREETQYF. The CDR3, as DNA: TGTGCCAGCAGCTTGTCGCGGAGGGAAGAGACCCAGTACTTC.

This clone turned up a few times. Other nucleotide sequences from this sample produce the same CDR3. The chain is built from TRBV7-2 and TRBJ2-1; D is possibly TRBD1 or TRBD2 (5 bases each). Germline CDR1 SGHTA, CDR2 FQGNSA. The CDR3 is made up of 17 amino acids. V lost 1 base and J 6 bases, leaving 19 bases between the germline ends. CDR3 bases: TGTGCCAGCAGCTTAGGTGGCTCTCAGGGACCTCTCAATGAGCAGTTCTTC. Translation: CASSLGGSQGPLNEQFF.

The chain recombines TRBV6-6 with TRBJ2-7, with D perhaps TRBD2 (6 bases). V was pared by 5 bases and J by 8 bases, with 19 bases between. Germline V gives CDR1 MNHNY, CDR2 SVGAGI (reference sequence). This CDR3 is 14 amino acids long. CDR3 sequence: CASSTGAGLLKQYF. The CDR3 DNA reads TGTGCCAGCAGTACGGGAGCCGGACTGCTCAAGCAGTACTTC.

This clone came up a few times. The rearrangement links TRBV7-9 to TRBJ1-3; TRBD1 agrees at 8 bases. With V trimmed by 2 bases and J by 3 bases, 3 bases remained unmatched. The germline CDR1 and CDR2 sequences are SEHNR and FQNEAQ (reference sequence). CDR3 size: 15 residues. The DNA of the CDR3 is TGTGCCAGCAGCTTACAGGGGGCTTATGGAAACACCATATATTTT. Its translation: CASSLQGAYGNTIYF.

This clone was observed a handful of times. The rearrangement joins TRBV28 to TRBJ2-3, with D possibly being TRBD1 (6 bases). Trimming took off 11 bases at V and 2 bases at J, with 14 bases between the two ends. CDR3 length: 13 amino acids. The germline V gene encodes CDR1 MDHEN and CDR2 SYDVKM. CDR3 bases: TGTGCCGCTCTTACAGGGCTCACAGATACGCAGTATTTT. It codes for CAALTGLTDTQYF.

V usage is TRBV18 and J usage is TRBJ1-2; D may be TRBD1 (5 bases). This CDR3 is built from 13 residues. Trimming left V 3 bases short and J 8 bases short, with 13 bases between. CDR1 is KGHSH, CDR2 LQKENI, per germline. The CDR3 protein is CASSPGASRGYTF. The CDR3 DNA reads TGTGCCAGCTCACCCGGGGCGTCTAGGGGCTACACCTTC.

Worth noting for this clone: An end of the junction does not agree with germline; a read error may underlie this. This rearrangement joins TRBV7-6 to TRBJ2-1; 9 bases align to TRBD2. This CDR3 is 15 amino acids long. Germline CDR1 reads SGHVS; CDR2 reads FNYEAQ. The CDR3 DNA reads TGTGCCAGCAGCCTAGCGGGAACCCTTCTCAATGAGCAGTTCTTC. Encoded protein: CASSLAGTLLNEQFF.